The rows below give T cell receptor beta chains drawn from one sample of a study of shared clonotypes between healthy human individuals. TCRdb keeps only in-frame clones here, not all; method: immunoSEQ multiplex PCR. The sample carries more than 1.2 million clones, about 98.5% recorded once. Sequencing was performed on naive CD4+ T cells sorted from blood. Every receptor here comes from a man in his thirties or forties in good health. Both conserved end residues are trimmed from each CDR3. The D gene is left open where the match is weak.

V gene	J gene	D gene	CDR3 protein
TRBV2	TRBJ2-7	NA	ASSLPGLAEQY
TRBV7-8	TRBJ2-1	NA	ASSLRAKPWVDNEQF
TRBV11-2	TRBJ2-7	NA	ASSYHQVYEQY
TRBV7-9	TRBJ2-2	NA	ASSLNTVGELF
TRBV25-1	TRBJ2-7	NA	ASEEQGGYYEQY
TRBV5-1	TRBJ1-1	NA	ASSQQGVPSTEAF
TRBV12-2	TRBJ2-1	NA	ASRPTYSPHNYNEQF
TRBV7-9	TRBJ2-6	NA	ASSPRTGRTGANVLT
TRBV9	TRBJ2-1	NA	ASSVSGTQNNEQF
TRBV29-1	TRBJ1-2	TRBD1	SVSGQGSGDYGYT
TRBV18	TRBJ2-1	TRBD2	ASSPVDSGSFGIEQF
TRBV2	TRBJ1-2	NA	ASSEARGRGYYGYT
TRBV6-5	TRBJ2-7	TRBD2	ASNPGTSGPYEQY
TRBV28	TRBJ2-7	TRBD1	ASSSGQASSYEQY
TRBV9	TRBJ1-1	NA	ASSGGSGSMNTEAF
TRBV2	TRBJ2-1	NA	ASSEMTTLF
TRBV11-2	TRBJ2-3	TRBD2	ASSSLVAGEVDTQY
TRBV29-1	TRBJ1-2	NA	SVVGLANYGYT
TRBV7-2	TRBJ2-1	NA	ASSRFYEQF
TRBV5-5	TRBJ2-7	NA	ASSLLLSSYEQY
TRBV7-9	TRBJ2-6	TRBD2	ASSLLAGLNSGANVLT
TRBV5-1	TRBJ2-5	NA	ASSPQRTLTGETQY
TRBV5-1	TRBJ2-7	TRBD1	ASSLVQGEGEQY
TRBV9	TRBJ2-2	TRBD1	ASSVGQGAWTGELF
TRBV7-2	TRBJ2-5	NA	ASRKQETQY
TRBV4-2	TRBJ1-2	NA	ASSQRTRNGYT
TRBV18	TRBJ2-7	TRBD2	ASSPRGLADTYEQY
TRBV6-5	TRBJ1-1	NA	ASSSNTEAF
TRBV5-1	TRBJ2-3	NA	ASSITDTQY
TRBV7-8	TRBJ1-2	NA	ASSFPPTYSNYGYT
TRBV6-5	TRBJ1-1	NA	ASSYYKNTEAF
TRBV5-5	TRBJ2-5	NA	ASSLLLTLQETQY
TRBV27	TRBJ2-2	NA	ASSLQIWGTGELF
TRBV2	TRBJ2-7	NA	ASSAPEQY
TRBV30	TRBJ2-1	NA	AWSVRGGRIEQF
TRBV6-1	TRBJ2-5	NA	ACTFRGGETQY